This T cell receptor (beta chain) was sequenced for a study of cytomegalovirus exposure and HLA in healthy donors. General observations from the study: The study recorded 164 TCR beta chains that were cytomegalovirus-associated. Apparent HLA restriction characterized most CMV-associated TCR beta chains in a later analysis. There were some public TCRs occurring in many donors, but most TCR sequences were rare.

With regard to this clone: Antigen specificity is unknown.

PCR used 60 Vbeta primers and 13 Jbeta primers. Original processing notes: Among the unique TCR beta chains that a later analysis counted, around 82 million in all, about 10 million were shared. Clones were sequenced by immunoSEQ multiplex PCR, and TCRdb holds only the in-frame ones, with some missing. V, J and clone size are taken as reported in that table, and D and trimming were inferred from the DNA itself. The sample lists some 150,000 clones, 82% seen once, with roughly 8% in the top ten. The receptor's source is a woman aged 45-59 years in good health and CMV-seropositive. The sequencing sample was made of PBMCs.

CDR3 sequence: CASSLGQGDTEAFF. As DNA, the CDR3 is TGTGCCAGCAGCTTGGGACAGGGGGACACTGAAGCTTTCTTT. V is TRBV7-9 and J is TRBJ1-1; 11 bases line up with TRBD1. V gave up 3 bases and J gave up 3 bases; unmatched junction bases: 0. The CDR3 has 14 amino acids. Germline CDR1 is SEHNR and CDR2 is FQNEAQ (reference sequence).